This TCR beta chain was identified during a study of OX40 agonist ivuxolimab in advanced cancers. The wider study: The dose-escalation group included hepatocellular carcinoma, melanoma, renal cell carcinoma and head and neck cancer.

Repertoires were generated with immunoSEQ multiplex PCR, while TCRdb's copy carries only in-frame clones and drops some. Of roughly 42,000 clones in the sample, 86% were seen once. Patients with autoimmune history or systemic immunosuppression were excluded. The table lists this clone with a few counts. The germline CDR1 and CDR2 sequences are MNHEY and SVGAGI. The CDR3 runs 14 residues. V was shortened by 4 bases and J by 3 bases, with 12 bases between the two germline ends. The sample in question was CD4+ or CD8+ T cells sorted from blood, obtained in a trial of the OX40 agonist ivuxolimab. The J gene is TRBJ1-2, the V gene TRBV6-5; D is undetermined. The receptor was isolated from an adult with an advanced solid tumor such as melanoma, head and neck, liver or kidney cancer. The DNA of the CDR3 is TGTGCCAGCAGTTCGACACGGATTCACTATGGCTACACCTTC. Its translation: CASSSTRIHYGYTF.